The sequence of this T cell receptor beta chain was determined in a study of T cells in Graves' hyperthyroidism and ophthalmopathy (dated by TCRdb to the late 2010s). Background on the whole study: Peripheral blood samples were taken at initial diagnosis, before any treatment was given. To identify TCR V-J signatures that set the groups apart, the researchers used a discovery cohort of roughly 100 patients, made up of under 50 with Graves' ophthalmopathy and 57 with stable Graves' hyperthyroidism. Prospective prediction of ophthalmopathy was tested in an independent validation cohort consisting of about 19 hyperthyroidism patients and around 17 patients who later progressed to ophthalmopathy. The 100 or so discovery patients were divided at random into training and test sets in a 7:3 ratio. Thyroid tissue and blood T-cell repertoires from about six Graves' hyperthyroidism patients were also compared in the study. Following sampling, methimazole starting at 30 mg daily was given to hyperthyroidism patients, and high-dose intravenous methylprednisolone was given to ophthalmopathy patients. The paper describes TCR Vbeta CDR3 sequencing of 130 to 150 peripheral blood samples, made up of approximately 40 ophthalmopathy patients, around 73 hyperthyroidism patients and roughly 17 progressor patients. Study-level results and caveats: Sample size was not statistically predetermined, and blinding of investigators to group allocation was not performed. Most expanded thyroid clonotypes (frequency above 0.001) were also detected in blood, suggesting blood repertoires may reflect thyroid immune responses. In cross-validation, a model built on a 13 V-J signature told ophthalmopathy apart from stable hyperthyroidism with 85% to 90% sensitivity and about 81% specificity, and in testing the same model reached 80%/75%. In validation, progression to ophthalmopathy was predicted by the model with approximately 67% sensitivity and around 76% specificity, a median of approximately 6.5 months before onset.

The TCR beta CDR3 regions were amplified from the RNA transcripts. A first-round RT-PCR of the TCR CDR3 used the HTBI primer set with the Qiagen OneStep RT-PCR kit. Libraries were constructed in a second round of multiplex PCR, after which size selection and purification were carried out. Sequencing of the libraries was done on an Illumina HiSeq2000 using paired-end 100 bp reads. On the authors' methods: SOAPnuke was used to process the raw data, removing reads that contained adapters or uncalled bases, had a mean Phred below 15, or lacked an exact match to the constant primer or identifier. COPE v1.2.5 was used to merge the high-quality paired reads, and each unique nucleotide sequence was defined as a clonotype. MiTCR v1.1 was used to align clonotypes to the IMGT TRBV, TRBD and TRBJ reference segments. The analysis was restricted to V-J combinations with a frequency above 0.0001, which together covered 99.2% of the repertoires. The TCS score was defined as the ratio of F50 (clonal expansion) to E x V (chaos), calculated using BLOSUM62-based TCRdist between CDR3 peptides within each V-J. Welch's t-statistics and random forest reduced around 520 V-J features to under 15, which were used in a naive Bayes classifier (R e1071). TCRdb applied fastp at Q25 and MiXCR to the public reads, then kept only in-frame beta chains. Identical CDR3 protein sequences are pooled into one entry, listed with their most common genes and DNA. The V and J calls and clone size come from TCRdb's table, not from the authors' own analysis. The sample table shows 550,000 to 600,000 distinct CDR3 sequences, and 12% to 15% are seen once. Together, the top ten hold 7.1% of the sample.

From the cysteine through the phenylalanine, the CDR3 covers 13 amino acids. The DNA shown is the 39-base CDR3, in frame from base 1. As encoded in the germline V gene (reference sequence), CDR1 is SGHAT while CDR2 is FQDESV. Relative to germline, V is 5 bases shorter and J is 3 bases shorter, with 10 bases between their ends. Ophthalmopathy patients had moderately to severely active disease, with a Clinical Activity Score of 3 or more, a NOSPECS grade of 4 or more, and a disease duration of less than 3 months. Any patient with an uncontrolled infection, another autoimmune disease, pregnancy or lactation was excluded. Diagnoses were based on clinical symptoms, serum thyroxine and TRAb, thyroid ultrasound and orbital computed tomography. PBMCs were separated from 8 to 10 ml of fresh peripheral blood using Ficoll-Paque density gradient centrifugation. Trizol reagent was used to extract total RNA, and RNA quality was then checked on an Agilent 2100 Bioanalyzer.

There are many counts of this clonotype. What antigen it recognizes has not been identified. The input lacks base qualities; no much larger clone sits a single base away. This sequence originates from a woman aged 18-35 years with Graves' ophthalmopathy. Sequenced input: blood. The chain is made from TRBV11-1 and TRBJ2-5; the D gene is possibly TRBD1, with 6 bases matching. This receptor has the CDR3 CASSDRRKETQYF. The sequenced DNA: TGTGCCAGCAGCGACAGGAGAAAAGAGACCCAGTACTTC.